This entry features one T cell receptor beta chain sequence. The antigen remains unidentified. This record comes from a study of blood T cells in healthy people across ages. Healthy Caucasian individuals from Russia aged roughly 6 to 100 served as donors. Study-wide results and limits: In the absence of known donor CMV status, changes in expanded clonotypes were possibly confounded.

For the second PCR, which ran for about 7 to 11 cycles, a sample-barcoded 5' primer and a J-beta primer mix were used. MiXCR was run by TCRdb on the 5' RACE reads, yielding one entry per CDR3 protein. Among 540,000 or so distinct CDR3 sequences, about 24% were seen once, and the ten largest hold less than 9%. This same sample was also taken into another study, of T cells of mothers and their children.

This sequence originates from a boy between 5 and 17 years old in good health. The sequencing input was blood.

The CDR3 is CASSQTGGLTEAFF. DNA of the CDR3: TGCGCCAGCAGCCAAACAGGGGGTCTGACTGAAGCTTTCTTT. V and J are TRBV4-3 and TRBJ1-1, with TRBD1 matching 8 bases. The ends lost 2 bases at V and 5 bases at J; junction bases unmatched: 4. This CDR3 has 14 residues. In germline, CDR1 is LGHNA, CDR2 YSLEER.